The source of this TCR beta chain is a study of blood T cell repertoires in COVID-19. Study-wide context: The origin of the acute and convalescent COVID-19 samples was the United States, Italy and Spain.

Original handling: The assay estimated nucleated cells by amplifying reference gene primers. Clones were sequenced by immunoSEQ multiplex PCR, and TCRdb holds only the in-frame ones, with some missing. The V and J calls and clone size are taken from that table; D and trimming were inferred from the DNA. Among some 150,000 clones listed, around 81% were seen once. The CDR3 is made up of 13 amino acids. V was trimmed by 1 base and J by 5 bases, leaving 9 bases between them. Germline CDR1 is SGHNT and CDR2 is YYREEE (reference sequence). This clone was seen once. The study assigned cohorts using participant-reported clinical history.

V and J are TRBV5-4 and TRBJ2-5, with D maybe TRBD1 (6 bases). Sequenced input: PBMCs or T cells enriched from blood (not recorded which). The TCR sequence derives from a woman between 35 and 50 years old who had recovered from COVID-19. The DNA of the CDR3 is TGTGCCAGCAGCTTGTGGACAGCCGAGACCCAGTACTTC. Translated, it gives CASSLWTAETQYF. Using reference TRBV5-4 and TRBJ2-5 for the parts outside the CDR3, the full variable domain is ETGVTQSPTHLIKTRGQQVTLRCSSQSGHNTVSWYQQALGQGPQFIFQYYREEENGRGNFPPRFSGLQFPNYSSELNVNALELDDSALYLCASSLWTAETQYFGPGTRLLVL.